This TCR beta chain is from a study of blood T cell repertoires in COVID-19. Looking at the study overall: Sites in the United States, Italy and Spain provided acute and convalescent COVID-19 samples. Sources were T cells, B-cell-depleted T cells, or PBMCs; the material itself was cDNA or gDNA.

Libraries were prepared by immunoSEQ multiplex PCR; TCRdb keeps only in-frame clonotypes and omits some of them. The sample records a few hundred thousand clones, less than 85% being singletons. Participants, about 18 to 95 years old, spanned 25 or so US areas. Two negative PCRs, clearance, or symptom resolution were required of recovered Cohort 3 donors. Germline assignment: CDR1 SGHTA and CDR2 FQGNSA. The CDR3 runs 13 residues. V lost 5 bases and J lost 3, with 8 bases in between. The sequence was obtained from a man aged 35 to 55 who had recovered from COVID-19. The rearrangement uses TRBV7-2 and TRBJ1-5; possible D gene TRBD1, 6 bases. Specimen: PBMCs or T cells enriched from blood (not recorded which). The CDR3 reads CASSTGLNQPQHF. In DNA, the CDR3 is TGTGCCAGCAGCACAGGGCTCAATCAGCCCCAGCATTTT.